The TCR beta chain described here comes from a study of T cells in Graves' hyperthyroidism and ophthalmopathy. V trimming: 4 bases; J trimming: 4 bases; junction bases outside the gene matches: 1. The V gene's germline CDR1 is SGHAT and CDR2 FQNNGV. The CDR3 is made up of 13 amino acids. Study-level results: Most clonotypes expanded in thyroid above 0.001 were likewise present in blood.

This clonotype was recorded at least ten times. Its specificity is not known. Researchers took RNA transcripts and amplified the TCR beta CDR3 regions from them. First-round RT-PCR targeting the TCR CDR3 was performed with the HTBI primer set. MiXCR was run by TCRdb on the multiplex PCR reads, yielding one entry per CDR3 protein. The sample lists some 500,000 distinct CDR3 sequences; roughly a sixth were seen once. The receptor's source is a young woman with Graves' ophthalmopathy. The chain carries TRBV11-2 and TRBJ2-3, with TRBD1 matching 8 bases. The sample taken for sequencing was blood. Here the CDR3 reads CASSSGQADTQYF. In nucleotides, the CDR3 is TGTGCCAGCAGCTCGGGACAGGCAGATACGCAGTATTTT.